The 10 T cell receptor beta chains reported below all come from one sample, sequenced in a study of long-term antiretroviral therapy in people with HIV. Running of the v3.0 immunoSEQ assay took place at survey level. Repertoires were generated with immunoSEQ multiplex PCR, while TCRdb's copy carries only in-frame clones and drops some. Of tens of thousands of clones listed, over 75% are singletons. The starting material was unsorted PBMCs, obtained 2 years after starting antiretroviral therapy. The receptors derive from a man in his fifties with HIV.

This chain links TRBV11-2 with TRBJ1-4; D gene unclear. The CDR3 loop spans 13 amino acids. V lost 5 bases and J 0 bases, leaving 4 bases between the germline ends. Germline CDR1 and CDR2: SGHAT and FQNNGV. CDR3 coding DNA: TGTGCCAGCAGCCAGTCAACTAATGAAAAACTGTTTTTT. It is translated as CASSQSTNEKLFF.

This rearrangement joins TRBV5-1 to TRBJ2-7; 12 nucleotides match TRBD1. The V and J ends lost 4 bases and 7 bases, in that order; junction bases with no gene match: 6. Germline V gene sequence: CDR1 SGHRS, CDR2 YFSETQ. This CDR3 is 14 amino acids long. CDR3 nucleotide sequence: TGCGCCAGCAGCCCCGGGACAGGGGGCGTAGAGCAGTACTTC. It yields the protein CASSPGTGGVEQYF.

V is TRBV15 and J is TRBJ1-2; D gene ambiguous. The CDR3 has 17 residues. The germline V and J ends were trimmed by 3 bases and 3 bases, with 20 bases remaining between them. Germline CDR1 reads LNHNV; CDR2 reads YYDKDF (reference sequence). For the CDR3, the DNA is TGTGCCACCAGCAGGGAAAGGGCGATCTTCCCGGACTATGGCTACACCTTC. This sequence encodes CATSRERAIFPDYGYTF.

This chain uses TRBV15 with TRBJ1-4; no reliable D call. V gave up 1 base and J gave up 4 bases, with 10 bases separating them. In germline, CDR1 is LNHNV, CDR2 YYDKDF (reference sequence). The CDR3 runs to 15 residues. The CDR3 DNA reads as TGTGCCACCAGCAGAGGAATCGGGGTTAATGAAAAACTGTTTTTT. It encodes CATSRGIGVNEKLFF.

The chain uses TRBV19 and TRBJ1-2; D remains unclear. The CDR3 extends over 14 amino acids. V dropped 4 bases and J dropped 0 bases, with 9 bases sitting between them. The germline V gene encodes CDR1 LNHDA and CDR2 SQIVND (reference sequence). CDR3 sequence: CASSRAGPNYGYTF. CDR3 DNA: TGTGCCAGTAGTAGGGCAGGACCTAACTATGGCTACACCTTC.

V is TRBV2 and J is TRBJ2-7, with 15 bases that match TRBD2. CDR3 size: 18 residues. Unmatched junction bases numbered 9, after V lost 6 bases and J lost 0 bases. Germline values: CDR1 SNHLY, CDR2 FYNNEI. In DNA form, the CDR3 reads TGTGCCAGCAGCCTGGGACTAGCGGGGGGAAGCACCTCCTACGAGCAGTACTTC. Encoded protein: CASSLGLAGGSTSYEQYF.

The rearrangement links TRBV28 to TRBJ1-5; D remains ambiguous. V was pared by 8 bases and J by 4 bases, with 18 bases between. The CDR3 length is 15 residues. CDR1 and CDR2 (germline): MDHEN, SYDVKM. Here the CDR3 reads CASAGLSAGNQPQHF. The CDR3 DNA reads TGTGCCAGCGCCGGGCTCTCCGCAGGTAATCAGCCCCAGCATTTT.

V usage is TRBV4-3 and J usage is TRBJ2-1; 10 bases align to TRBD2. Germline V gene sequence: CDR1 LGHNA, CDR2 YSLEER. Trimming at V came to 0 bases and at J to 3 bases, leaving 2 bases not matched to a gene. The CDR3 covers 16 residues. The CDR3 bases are TGCGCCAGCAGCCAAGAACCTAGCGGGGGCTACAATGAGCAGTTCTTC. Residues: CASSQEPSGGYNEQFF.

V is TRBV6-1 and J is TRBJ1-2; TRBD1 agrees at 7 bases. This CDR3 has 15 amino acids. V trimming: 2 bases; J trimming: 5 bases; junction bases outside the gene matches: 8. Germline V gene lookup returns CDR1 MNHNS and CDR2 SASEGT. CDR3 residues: CASSESEGAAYGYTF. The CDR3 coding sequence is TGTGCCAGCAGTGAAAGTGAGGGGGCGGCATATGGCTACACCTTC.

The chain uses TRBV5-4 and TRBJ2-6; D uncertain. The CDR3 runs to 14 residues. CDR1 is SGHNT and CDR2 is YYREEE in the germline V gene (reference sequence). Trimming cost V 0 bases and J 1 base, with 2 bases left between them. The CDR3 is CASSLESGANVLTF. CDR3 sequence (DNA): TGTGCCAGCAGCTTGGAATCTGGGGCCAACGTCCTGACTTTC.